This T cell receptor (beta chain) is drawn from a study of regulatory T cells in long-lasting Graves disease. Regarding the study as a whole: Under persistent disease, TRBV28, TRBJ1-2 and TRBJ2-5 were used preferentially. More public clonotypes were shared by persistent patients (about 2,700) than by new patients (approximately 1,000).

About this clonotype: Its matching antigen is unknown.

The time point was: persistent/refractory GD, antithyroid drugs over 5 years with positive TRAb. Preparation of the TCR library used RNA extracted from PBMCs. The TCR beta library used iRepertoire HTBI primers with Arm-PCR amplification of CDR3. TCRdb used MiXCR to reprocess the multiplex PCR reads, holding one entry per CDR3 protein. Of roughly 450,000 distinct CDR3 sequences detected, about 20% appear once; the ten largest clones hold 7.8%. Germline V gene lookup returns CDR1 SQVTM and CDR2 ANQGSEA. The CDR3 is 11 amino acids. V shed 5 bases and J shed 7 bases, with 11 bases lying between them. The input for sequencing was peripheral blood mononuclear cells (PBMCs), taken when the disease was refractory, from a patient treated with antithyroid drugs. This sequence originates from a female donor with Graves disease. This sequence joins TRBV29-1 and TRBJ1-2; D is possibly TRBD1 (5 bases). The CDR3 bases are TGCAGCGTTCTGCAGGGTGGTGGCTACACCTTC. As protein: CSVLQGGGYTF.